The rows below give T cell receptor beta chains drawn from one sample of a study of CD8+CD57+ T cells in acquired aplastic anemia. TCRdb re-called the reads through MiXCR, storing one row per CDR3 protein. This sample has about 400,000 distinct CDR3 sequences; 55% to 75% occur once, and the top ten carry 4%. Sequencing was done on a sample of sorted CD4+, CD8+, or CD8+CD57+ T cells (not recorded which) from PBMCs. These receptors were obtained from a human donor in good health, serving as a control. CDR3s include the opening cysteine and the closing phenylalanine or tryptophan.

CASSLEGAANTQYHF,TRBV7-2
CASRAGTSGGGEQFF,TRBV19
CASSWDREDSLLHF,TRBV25-1
CASSYNRGPETQYF,TRBV25-1
CASSYPGNTIYF,TRBV19
CASSASGQNTEAFF,TRBV9
CASSQDPGDTEAFF,TRBV4-3
CATSGNGVRDQPQHF,TRBV15
CASSDAGVAGAKNEQFF,TRBV7-4
CASSREHQPGEDFF,TRBV9
CASRLDQGNNEAFF,TRBV15
CASSPTVTGVEKLFF,TRBV7-2
CASSLDRGRGPKNTEAFF,TRBV7-2
CASSQDRTGDNYGYTF,TRBV5-4
CASSIAGVRGETQYF,TRBV19
CSASKVGIETQYF,TRBV20-1
CSVTSERPPEAQYF,TRBV20-1
CASSSGQDNHQHF,TRBV5-1
CASSSGGANSPLHF,TRBV19
CASRATGTGSGSTIYF,TRBV12-5
CASRHGGGGHDELFF,TRBV7-2
CASSGTGPGANVLTF,TRBV2
CASSGGISGGAYNEQFF,TRBV2
CAKDGGLFF,TRBV7-2
CSARGTDAGTETQYF,TRBV20-1
CASSLVVTGVNSPLHF,TRBV7-2
CASGLGDGTYGYTF,TRBV27
CASSLALAGGPEQFF,TRBV7-2
CASGRDYRGETQYF,TRBV12-3/TRBV12-4
CSATSGGAWETQYF,TRBV20-1
CAISGVRGEDTQYF,TRBV10-3
CATSRGVRRITLHF,TRBV15
CASSLAGWSPLHF,TRBV5-1
CASKGALSYEQYF,TRBV25-1
CASLLGTSGDNEQFF,TRBV2
CASSFVGFDQPQHF,TRBV12-3/TRBV12-4
CAGTLMAWGSPLHF,TRBV5-1
CASSTRQGPVSQPQHF,TRBV7-2
CAWSGTTGNTIYF,TRBV30
CASSYKRSRYTQYF,TRBV6-5
CASSVSRANNEAFF,TRBV9
CASSSSAGVNNAKYF,TRBV7-3
CASSLVPGGSYNEQFF,TRBV5-1
CASSQRSGRTNEKLFF,TRBV3-1
CASTQRDSHGYTF,TRBV6-5
CASSVQGQGGYGYTF,TRBV2
CATSGVAGEAQYF,TRBV15
CASRGGSETEQDSQYF,TRBV7-9
CSAEGQNYEQYF,TRBV20-1